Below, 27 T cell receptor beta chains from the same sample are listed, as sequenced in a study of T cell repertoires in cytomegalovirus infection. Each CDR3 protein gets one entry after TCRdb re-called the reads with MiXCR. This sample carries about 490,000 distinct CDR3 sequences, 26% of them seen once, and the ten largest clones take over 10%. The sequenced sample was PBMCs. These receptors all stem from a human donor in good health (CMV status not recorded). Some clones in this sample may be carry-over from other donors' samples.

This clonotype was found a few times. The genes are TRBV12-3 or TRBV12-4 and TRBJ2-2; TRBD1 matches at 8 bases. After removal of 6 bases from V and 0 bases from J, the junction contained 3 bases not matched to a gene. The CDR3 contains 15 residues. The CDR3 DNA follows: TGTGCCAGCAGGGGACAGGTCGCGAACACCGGGGAGCTGTTTTTT. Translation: CASRGQVANTGELFF.

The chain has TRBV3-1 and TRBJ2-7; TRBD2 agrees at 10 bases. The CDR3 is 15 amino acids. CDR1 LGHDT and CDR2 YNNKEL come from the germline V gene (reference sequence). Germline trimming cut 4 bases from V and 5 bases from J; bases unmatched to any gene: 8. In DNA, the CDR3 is TGTGCCAGCAGCCTGGCCGGGACTAGCGTTAACGAGCAGTACTTC. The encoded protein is CASSLAGTSVNEQYF.

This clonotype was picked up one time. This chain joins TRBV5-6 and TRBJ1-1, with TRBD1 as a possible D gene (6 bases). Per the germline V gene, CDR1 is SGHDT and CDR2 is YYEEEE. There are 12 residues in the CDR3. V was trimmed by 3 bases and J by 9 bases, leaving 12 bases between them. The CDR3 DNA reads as TGTGCCAGCAGCTCTGAGGGGGGAAAAGCTTTCTTT. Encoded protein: CASSSEGGKAFF.

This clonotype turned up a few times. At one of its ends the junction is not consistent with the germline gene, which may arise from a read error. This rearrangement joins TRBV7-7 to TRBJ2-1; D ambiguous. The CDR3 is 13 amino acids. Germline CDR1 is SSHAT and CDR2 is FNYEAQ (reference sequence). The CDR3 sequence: CASSLVHANEQFF. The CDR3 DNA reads TGTGCTAGCAGCTTAGTACACGCCAATGAGCAGTTCTTC.

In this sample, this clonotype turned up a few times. The CDR3 region has the DNA TGTGCCAGCAGCGGTGGGACTAGCGGGAGCAAGTATTTT. This sequence encodes CASSGGTSGSKYF. The chain links TRBV6-2 or TRBV6-3 to TRBJ2-3; 14 bases match TRBD2. Germline-derived CDR1 and CDR2 are MNHEY and SVGEGT. The CDR3 is 13 amino acids. The junction had 6 bases not matched to a gene; V was cut back by 6 bases and J by 13 bases.

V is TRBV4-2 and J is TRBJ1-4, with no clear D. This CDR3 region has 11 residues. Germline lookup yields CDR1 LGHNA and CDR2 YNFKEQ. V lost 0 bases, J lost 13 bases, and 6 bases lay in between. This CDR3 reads CASSQEEGLFF. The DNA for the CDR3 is TGTGCCAGCAGCCAAGAAGAAGGACTGTTTTTT.

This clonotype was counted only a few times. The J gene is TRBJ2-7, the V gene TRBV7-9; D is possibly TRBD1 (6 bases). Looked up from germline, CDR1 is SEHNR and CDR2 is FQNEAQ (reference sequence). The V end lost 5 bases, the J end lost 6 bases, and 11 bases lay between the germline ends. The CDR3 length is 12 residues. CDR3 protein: CASSGTGPEQYV. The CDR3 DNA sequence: TGTGCCAGCAGCGGAACAGGGCCCGAGCAGTACGTC.

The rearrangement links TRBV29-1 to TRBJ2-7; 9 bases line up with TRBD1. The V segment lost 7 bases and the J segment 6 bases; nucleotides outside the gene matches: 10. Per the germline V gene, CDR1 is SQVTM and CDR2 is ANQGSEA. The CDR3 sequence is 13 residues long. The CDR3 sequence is CSGKTGGKGEQYF. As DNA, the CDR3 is TGCAGCGGAAAGACAGGGGGTAAAGGCGAGCAGTACTTC.

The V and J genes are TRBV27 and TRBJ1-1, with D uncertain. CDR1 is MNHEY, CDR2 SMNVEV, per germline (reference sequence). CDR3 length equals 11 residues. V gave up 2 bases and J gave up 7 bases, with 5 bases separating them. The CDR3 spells CASSLQDEAFF. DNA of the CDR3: TGTGCCAGCAGTTTACAAGATGAAGCTTTCTTT.

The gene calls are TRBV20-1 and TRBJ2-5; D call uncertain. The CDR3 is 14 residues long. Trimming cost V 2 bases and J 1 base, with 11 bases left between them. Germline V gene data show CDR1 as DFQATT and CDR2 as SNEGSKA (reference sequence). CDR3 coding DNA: TGCAGTGCTAGATCCGGTGGGGTCCAAGAGACCCAGTACTTC. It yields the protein CSARSGGVQETQYF.

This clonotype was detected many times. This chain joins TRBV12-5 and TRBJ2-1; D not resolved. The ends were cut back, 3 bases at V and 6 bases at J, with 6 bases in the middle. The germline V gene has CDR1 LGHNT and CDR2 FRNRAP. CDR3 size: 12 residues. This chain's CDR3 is CASGFWGNEQFF. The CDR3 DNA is TGTGCTAGTGGTTTTTGGGGCAATGAGCAGTTCTTC.

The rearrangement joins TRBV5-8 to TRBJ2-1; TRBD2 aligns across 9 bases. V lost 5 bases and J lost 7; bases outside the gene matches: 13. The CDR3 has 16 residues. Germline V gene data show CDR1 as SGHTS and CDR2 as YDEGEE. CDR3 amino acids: CASRDIAGVVSNEQFF. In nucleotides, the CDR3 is TGTGCCAGCAGAGATATAGCGGGAGTTGTGTCAAATGAGCAGTTCTTC.

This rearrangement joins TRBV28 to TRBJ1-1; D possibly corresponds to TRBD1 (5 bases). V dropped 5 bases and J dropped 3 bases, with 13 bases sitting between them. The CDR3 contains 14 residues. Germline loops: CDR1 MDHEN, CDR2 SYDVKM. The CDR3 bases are TGTGCCAGCAGTACCGGGGGTCTCTACACTGAAGCTTTCTTT. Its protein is CASSTGGLYTEAFF.

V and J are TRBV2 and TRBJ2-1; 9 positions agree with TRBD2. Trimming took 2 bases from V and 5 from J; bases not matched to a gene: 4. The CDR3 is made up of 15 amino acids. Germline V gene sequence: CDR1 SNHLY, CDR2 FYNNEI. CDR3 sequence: CASSELAGYDNEQFF. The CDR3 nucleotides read TGTGCCAGCAGTGAACTAGCGGGATACGACAATGAGCAGTTCTTC. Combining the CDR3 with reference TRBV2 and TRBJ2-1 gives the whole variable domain EPEVTQTPSHQVTQMGQEVILRCVPISNHLYFYWYRQILGQKVEFLVSFYNNEISEKSEIFDDQFSVERPDGSNFTLKIRSTKLEDSAMYFCASSELAGYDNEQFFGPGTRLTVL.

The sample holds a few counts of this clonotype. The CDR3 is CASTKPSGGSYEQYF. The CDR3 region has the DNA TGTGCCAGCACCAAGCCTAGCGGGGGGTCCTACGAGCAGTACTTC. The chain recombines TRBV12-3 or TRBV12-4 with TRBJ2-7; 11 nucleotides match TRBD2. This CDR3 is 15 amino acids long. V lost 7 bases, J lost 1 base, and 6 bases stayed unmatched.

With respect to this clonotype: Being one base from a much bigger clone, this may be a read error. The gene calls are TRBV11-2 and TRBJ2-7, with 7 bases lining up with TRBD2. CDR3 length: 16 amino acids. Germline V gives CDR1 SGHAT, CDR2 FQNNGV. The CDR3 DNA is TGTGTCAGCAGCTCCCTGCGGGGCGGGAGCTCCTACGAGCAGTACGTC. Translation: CVSSSLRGGSSYEQYV.

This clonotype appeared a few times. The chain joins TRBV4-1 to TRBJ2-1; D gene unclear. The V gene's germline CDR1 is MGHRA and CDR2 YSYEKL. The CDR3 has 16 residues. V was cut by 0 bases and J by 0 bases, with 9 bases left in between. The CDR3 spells CASSQEGTSSYNEQFF. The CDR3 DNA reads TGCGCCAGCAGCCAAGAGGGCACGAGCTCCTACAATGAGCAGTTCTTC.

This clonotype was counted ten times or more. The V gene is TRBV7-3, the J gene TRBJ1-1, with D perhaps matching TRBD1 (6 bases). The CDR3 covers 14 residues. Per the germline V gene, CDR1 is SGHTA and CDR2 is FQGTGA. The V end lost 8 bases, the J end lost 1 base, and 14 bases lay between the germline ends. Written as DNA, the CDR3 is TGTGCCAGCGCTTCGGGGGCTTCGAACACTGAAGCTTTCTTT. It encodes CASASGASNTEAFF.

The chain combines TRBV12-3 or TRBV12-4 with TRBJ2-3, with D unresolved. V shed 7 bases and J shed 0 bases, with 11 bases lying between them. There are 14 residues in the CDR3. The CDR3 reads CASNLDSSTDTQYF. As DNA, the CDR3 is TGTGCCAGCAACCTAGACTCCAGCACAGATACGCAGTATTTT.

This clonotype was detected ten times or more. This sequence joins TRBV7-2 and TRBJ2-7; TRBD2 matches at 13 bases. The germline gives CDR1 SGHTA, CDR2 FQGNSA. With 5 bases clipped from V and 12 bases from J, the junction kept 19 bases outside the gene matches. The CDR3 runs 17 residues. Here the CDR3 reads CASSTTPLAGGQILRYF. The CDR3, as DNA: TGTGCCAGCAGCACTACCCCACTAGCGGGAGGGCAGATATTACGGTACTTC.

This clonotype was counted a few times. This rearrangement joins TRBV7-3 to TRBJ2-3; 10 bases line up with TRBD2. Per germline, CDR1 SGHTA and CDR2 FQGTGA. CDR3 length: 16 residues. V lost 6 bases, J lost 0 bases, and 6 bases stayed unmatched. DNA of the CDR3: TGTGCCAGCAGTCATGGACTAGCGGTTAGCACAGATACGCAGTATTTT. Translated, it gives CASSHGLAVSTDTQYF.

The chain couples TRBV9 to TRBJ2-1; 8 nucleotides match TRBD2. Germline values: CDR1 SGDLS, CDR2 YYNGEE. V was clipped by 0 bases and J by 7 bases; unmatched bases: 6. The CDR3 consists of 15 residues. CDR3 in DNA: TGTGCCAGCAGCGTAGTCGGGAGGGCCTTAAATGAGCAGTTCTTC. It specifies CASSVVGRALNEQFF. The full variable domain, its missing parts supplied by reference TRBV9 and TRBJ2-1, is DSGVTQTPKHLITATGQRVTLRCSPRSGDLSVYWYQQSLDQGLQFLIQYYNGEERAKGNILERFSAQQFPDLHSELNLSSLELGDSALYFCASSVVGRALNEQFFGPGTRLTVL.

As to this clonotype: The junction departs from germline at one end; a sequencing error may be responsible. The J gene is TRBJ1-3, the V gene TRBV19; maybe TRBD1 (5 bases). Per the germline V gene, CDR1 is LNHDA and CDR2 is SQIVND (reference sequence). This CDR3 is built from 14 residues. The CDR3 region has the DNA TGTGCCCGTAGTCTCTGGGACGTCGGAAACACCATATATTTT. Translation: CARSLWDVGNTIYF.

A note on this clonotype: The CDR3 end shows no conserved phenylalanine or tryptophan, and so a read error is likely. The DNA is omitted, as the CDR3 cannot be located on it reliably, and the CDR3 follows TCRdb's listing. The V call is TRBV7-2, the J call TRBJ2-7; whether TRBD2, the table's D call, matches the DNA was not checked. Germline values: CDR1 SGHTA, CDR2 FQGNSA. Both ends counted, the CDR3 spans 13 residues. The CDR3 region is CASSSSPGLVAFP.

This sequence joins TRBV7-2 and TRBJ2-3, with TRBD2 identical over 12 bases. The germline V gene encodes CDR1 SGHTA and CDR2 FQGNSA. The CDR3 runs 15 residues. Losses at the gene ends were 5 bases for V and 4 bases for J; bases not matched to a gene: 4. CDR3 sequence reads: CASSAGLAGSDTQYF. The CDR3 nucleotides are TGTGCCAGCAGCGCCGGACTAGCGGGGTCAGATACGCAGTATTTT.

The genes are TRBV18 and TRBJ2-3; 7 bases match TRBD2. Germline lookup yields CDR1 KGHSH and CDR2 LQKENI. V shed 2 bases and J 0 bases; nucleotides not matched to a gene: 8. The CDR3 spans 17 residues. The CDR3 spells CASSPIGRSPSTDTQYF. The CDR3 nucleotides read TGTGCCAGCTCACCAATCGGGAGGTCCCCTAGCACAGATACGCAGTATTTT.

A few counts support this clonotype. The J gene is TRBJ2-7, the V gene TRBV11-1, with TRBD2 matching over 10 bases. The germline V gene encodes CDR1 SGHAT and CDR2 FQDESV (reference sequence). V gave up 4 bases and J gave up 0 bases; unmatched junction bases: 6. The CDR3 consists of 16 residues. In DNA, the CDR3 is TGTGCCAGCAGCTCCATCGGACTAGCGGTCTCCTACGAGCAGTACTTC. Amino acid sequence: CASSSIGLAVSYEQYF.